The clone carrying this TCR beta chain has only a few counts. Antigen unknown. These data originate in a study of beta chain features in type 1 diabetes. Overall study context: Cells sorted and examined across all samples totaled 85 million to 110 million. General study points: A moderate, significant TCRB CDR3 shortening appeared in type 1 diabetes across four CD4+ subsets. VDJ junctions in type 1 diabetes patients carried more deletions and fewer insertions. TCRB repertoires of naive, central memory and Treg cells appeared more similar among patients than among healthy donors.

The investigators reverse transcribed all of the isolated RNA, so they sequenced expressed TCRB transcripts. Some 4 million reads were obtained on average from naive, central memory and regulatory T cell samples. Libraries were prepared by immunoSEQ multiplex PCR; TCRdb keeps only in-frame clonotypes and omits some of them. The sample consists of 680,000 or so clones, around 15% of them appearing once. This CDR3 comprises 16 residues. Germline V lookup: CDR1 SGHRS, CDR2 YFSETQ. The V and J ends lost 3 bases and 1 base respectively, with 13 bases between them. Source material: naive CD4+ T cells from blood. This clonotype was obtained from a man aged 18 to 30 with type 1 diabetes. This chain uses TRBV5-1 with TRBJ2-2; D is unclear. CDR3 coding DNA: TGCGCCAGCAGCTCAAATCCATACCTGAACACCGGGGAGCTGTTTTTT. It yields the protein CASSSNPYLNTGELFF.